The clone carrying this TCR beta chain was counted once. CDR1 and CDR2 from the germline V gene are LNHDA and SQIVND (reference sequence). Trimming took off 3 bases at V and 5 bases at J, with 10 bases between the two ends. The CDR3 has 13 residues. This specimen comes from a study of shared clonotypes between healthy human individuals. Some clones are missing from TCRdb's copy, which holds only in-frame ones; the method was immunoSEQ multiplex PCR. This table has about 680,000 clones, around 74% appearing once. The specimen was memory CD4+ T cells sorted from blood. The subset denotes: CD45RA-negative fraction. The chain is built from TRBV19 and TRBJ2-5, with D unclear. The clonotype was recovered from a woman aged 30 to 39 in good health. The CDR3 sequence: CASSIRHYETQYF. The CDR3 coding sequence is TGTGCCAGTAGTATCCGGCATTATGAGACCCAGTACTTC.